This T cell receptor (beta chain) emerged from a study of T cell repertoires in cytomegalovirus infection. Study context: Both CMV infection and a matching HLA type were indicated by public TCR beta signatures.

Note on this clonotype: The target antigen is unknown.

Study findings and constraints: The response measured ex vivo was dominated by TCR beta clonotypes (HLA-C-restricted and CMV-specific). Summed public TCR beta family frequency identified CMV carriers bearing the relevant HLA.

MiXCR was run by TCRdb on the reads, yielding one entry per CDR3 protein. Of roughly 760,000 distinct CDR3 sequences in the sample, 35% to 45% were seen once. Per the germline V gene, CDR1 is SGHNT and CDR2 is YYREEE (reference sequence). The CDR3 contains 13 residues. Trimming left V 4 bases short and J 7 bases short, with 11 bases between. The material sequenced was PBMCs. The receptor's source is a human donor in good health (CMV status not recorded). Some clones in this sample may be carry-over from other donors' samples. The V gene is TRBV5-4, the J gene TRBJ2-2; tentatively, D is TRBD1 (5 bases). The CDR3 reads CASSLQEIGELFF. DNA for the CDR3: TGTGCCAGCAGCCTACAGGAAATCGGGGAGCTGTTTTTT. The full variable domain, rest sourced from reference TRBV5-4 and TRBJ2-2, is ETGVTQSPTHLIKTRGQQVTLRCSSQSGHNTVSWYQQALGQGPQFIFQYYREEENGRGNFPPRFSGLQFPNYSSELNVNALELDDSALYLCASSLQEIGELFFGEGSRLTVL.